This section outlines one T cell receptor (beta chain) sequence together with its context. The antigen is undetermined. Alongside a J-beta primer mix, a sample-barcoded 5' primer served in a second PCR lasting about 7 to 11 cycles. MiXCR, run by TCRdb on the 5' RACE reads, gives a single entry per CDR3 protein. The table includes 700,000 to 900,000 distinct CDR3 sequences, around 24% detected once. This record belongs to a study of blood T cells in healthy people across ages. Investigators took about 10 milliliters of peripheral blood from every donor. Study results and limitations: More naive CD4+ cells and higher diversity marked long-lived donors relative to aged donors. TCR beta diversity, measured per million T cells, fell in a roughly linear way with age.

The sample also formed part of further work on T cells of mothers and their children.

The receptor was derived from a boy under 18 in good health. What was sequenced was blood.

Here the CDR3 DNA reads TGCAGTGCTACCCCTTCCGGGGGTGGGGACACTGAAGCTTTCTTT. This translates into CSATPSGGGDTEAFF. The chain couples TRBV20-1 to TRBJ1-1; tentative D call: TRBD1 (5 bases). The CDR3 sequence is 15 residues long. Germline V lookup: CDR1 DFQATT, CDR2 SNEGSKA (reference sequence). With 4 bases removed from V and 3 bases from J, the gap between germline ends came to 18 bases.